This T cell receptor beta chain was retrieved from a study of blood T cell repertoires in COVID-19. There are 13 residues in the CDR3. The V and J ends lost 4 bases and 8 bases, in that order; junction bases with no gene match: 4. Germline lookup yields CDR1 LGHDT and CDR2 YNNKEL (reference sequence). As handled by the study authors: Researchers report that nucleated cell counts were estimated from reference gene primer amplification. Assay used: immunoSEQ multiplex PCR; TCRdb lists only in-frame clones, some missing. That table furnishes V, J and clone size, whereas the DNA furnished D and trimming. The table has roughly 260,000 clones, around nine tenths seen once; the top ten hold over 1.5%. Recruits, aged roughly 18 to 90 years, lived in 25 or so US areas. Participant-reported clinical history was the basis for cohort assignment.

The rearrangement joins TRBV3-1 (or the pseudogene TRBV3-2) to TRBJ2-1; 8 nucleotides agree with TRBD2. The material sequenced was PBMCs or T cells enriched from blood (not recorded which). The source is a young woman who had recovered from COVID-19. CDR3 loop: CASSPTREDEQFF. For the CDR3, the DNA is TGTGCCAGCAGCCCCACGCGGGAGGATGAGCAGTTCTTC.